The subject of this entry is one T cell receptor beta chain. The data were obtained in a study of blood T cell repertoires in COVID-19. Overall study: T cells, B-cell-depleted T cells, or PBMCs provided the cDNA or gDNA that served as material.

The repertoire was sequenced with immunoSEQ multiplex PCR; TCRdb's copy has only in-frame clones and lacks some. This table has 97,000 or so clones, around nine tenths appearing once. This CDR3 is built from 15 residues. V was clipped by 1 base and J by 6 bases, with 15 bases between them. Germline V gene lookup returns CDR1 SGHVS and CDR2 FQNEAQ. The chain is built from TRBV7-8 and TRBJ1-2; D unresolved. This sequence originates from a man in his forties or fifties with acute or convalescent COVID-19. Source material: peripheral blood. CDR3 sequence: CASSLDGPQEDGYTF. In DNA form, the CDR3 reads TGTGCCAGCAGCTTAGACGGCCCCCAAGAGGATGGCTACACCTTC.